One and the same sample provided the 15 T cell receptor beta chains below, sequenced in a study of cytomegalovirus exposure and HLA in healthy donors. Sequencing was performed with immunoSEQ multiplex PCR; in TCRdb, only in-frame clones are kept and a portion is missing. The repertoire includes tens of thousands of clones, 84% of them detected once, and 9% to 13% sits in the top ten. Sequenced sample: PBMCs. These receptors came from a woman younger than 35 in good health and CMV-seropositive.

The chain is built from TRBV11-2 and TRBJ1-2; no clear D. CDR1 is SGHAT and CDR2 is FQNNGV in the germline V gene. The CDR3 length is 12 residues. Deletions cut 1 base from V and 6 bases from J, with 6 bases between. This chain's CDR3 is CASSLGGNGYTF. DNA for the CDR3: TGTGCCAGCAGCTTAGGTGGCAATGGCTACACCTTC.

This chain links TRBV30 with TRBJ2-7, with 8 bases identical to TRBD1. Trimming cost V 6 bases and J 2 bases; bases outside gene matches: 12. The CDR3 totals 15 residues. Germline loops: CDR1 GTSNPN, CDR2 SVGIG (reference sequence). CDR3 loop: CACHARDRLTYEQYF. The CDR3 coding sequence is TGTGCCTGCCACGCCCGGGACAGGTTAACCTACGAGCAGTACTTC.

J is TRBJ2-7 and V is TRBV28; the match to TRBD1 covers 7 bases. Germline assignment: CDR1 MDHEN and CDR2 SYDVKM. The CDR3 totals 18 residues. V was pared by 5 bases and J by 1 base, with 17 bases of the junction left unmatched. CDR3 in DNA: TGTGCCAGCAGTCCCCATGGCCCCGGGGCAGGGGGTTCCTACGAGCAGTACTTC. Amino acids: CASSPHGPGAGGSYEQYF.

This clone appeared a few times. The chain has TRBV5-1 and TRBJ2-7, with 9 bases aligning to TRBD2. Germline V gives CDR1 SGHRS, CDR2 YFSETQ. This CDR3 has 14 amino acids. J lost 3 bases, V lost 6 bases, and 7 bases had no gene match. Here the CDR3 reads CASIHLAGNYEQYF. CDR3 sequence (DNA): TGCGCCAGCATTCACCTAGCGGGGAACTACGAGCAGTACTTC.

The V and J genes are TRBV7-8 and TRBJ2-5; 9 bases are a match to TRBD2. The CDR3 length is 16 residues. Germline-derived CDR1 and CDR2 are SGHVS and FQNEAQ. The V and J ends lost 3 bases and 3 bases, in that order; junction bases with no gene match: 8. The CDR3 protein is CASSFSVAGAKETQYF. As DNA, the CDR3 is TGTGCCAGCAGCTTTTCGGTAGCGGGGGCCAAAGAGACCCAGTACTTC.

The genes are TRBV9 and TRBJ1-5; D perhaps matches TRBD1 (6 bases). The CDR3 is made up of 15 amino acids. The ends were cut back, 4 bases at V and 0 bases at J, with 11 bases in the middle. Germline V gives CDR1 SGDLS, CDR2 YYNGEE. CDR3 sequence (DNA): TGTGCCAGCAGCCCGGGGGGCTATAGCAATCAGCCCCAGCATTTT. Its translation is CASSPGGYSNQPQHF. The entire variable domain, with the rest obtained from reference TRBV9 and TRBJ1-5, is as follows: DSGVTQTPKHLITATGQRVTLRCSPRSGDLSVYWYQQSLDQGLQFLIQYYNGEERAKGNILERFSAQQFPDLHSELNLSSLELGDSALYFCASSPGGYSNQPQHFGDGTRLSIL.

This clone is a singleton in its sample. The chain recombines TRBV7-2 with TRBJ2-7; a possible D gene is TRBD1 (6 bases). The CDR3 has 15 amino acids. Per germline, CDR1 SGHTA and CDR2 FQGNSA. The V gene lost 5 bases and the J gene lost 2 bases, with 16 bases spanning the gap. CDR3 protein: CASSATGWPAYEQYF. The CDR3, as DNA: TGTGCCAGCAGCGCAACAGGGTGGCCGGCCTACGAGCAGTACTTC.

The V and J genes are TRBV4-2 and TRBJ2-1; TRBD1 matches 7 bases. Germline lookup yields CDR1 LGHNA and CDR2 YNFKEQ. The V and J ends lost 2 bases and 7 bases, in that order; junction bases with no gene match: 2. The CDR3 runs 13 residues. Here the CDR3 reads CASSQTGVNEQFF. The CDR3 DNA reads as TGTGCCAGCAGCCAAACAGGGGTTAATGAGCAGTTCTTC.

This clone is a singleton in its sample. The V gene is TRBV7-9, the J gene TRBJ2-1; D ambiguous. Germline CDR1 SEHNR, CDR2 FQNEAQ (reference sequence). CDR3 size: 14 residues. Trimming pared 2 bases from V and 6 bases from J, leaving 11 bases between. The CDR3 region has the DNA TGTGCCAGCAGCTTATACGCGGCGACCAATGAGCAGTTCTTC. It yields the protein CASSLYAATNEQFF.

V and J are TRBV29-1 and TRBJ1-1; maybe TRBD1 (5 bases). Germline CDR1 and CDR2: SQVTM and ANQGSEA. V lost 7 bases and J lost 1, with 19 bases in between. CDR3 length: 15 residues. CDR3 protein: CSAGGAGRRNTEAFF. DNA for the CDR3: TGCAGCGCCGGAGGGGCAGGGCGGAGGAACACTGAAGCTTTCTTT.

This chain uses TRBV10-1 with TRBJ1-1; D unclear. Trimming removed 6 bases from V and 1 base from J, with 9 bases in between. CDR3 size: 13 residues. The germline V gene encodes CDR1 WNHNN and CDR2 SYGVQD (reference sequence). The DNA for the CDR3 is TGCGCCAGCAGGATTGACTCGAACACTGAAGCTTTCTTT. Residues: CASRIDSNTEAFF.

The chain is built from TRBV4-3 and TRBJ1-1; D is perhaps TRBD1 (5 bases). CDR1 is LGHNA, CDR2 YSLEER, per germline. This CDR3 is built from 13 residues. Trimming removed 0 bases from V and 7 bases from J, with 9 bases in between. The CDR3 region is CASSQERGNEAFF. The DNA for the CDR3 is TGCGCCAGCAGCCAAGAAAGGGGTAATGAAGCTTTCTTT.

The chain carries TRBV5-1 and TRBJ1-1, with D possibly matching TRBD1 (5 bases). Trimming shortened V by 5 bases and J by 4 bases, and 15 bases separated the two germline ends. CDR1 SGHRS and CDR2 YFSETQ come from the germline V gene. The CDR3 is 14 amino acids. CDR3 sequence reads: CASRGGTLATEAFF. Written as DNA, the CDR3 is TGCGCCAGCAGAGGAGGGACCCTTGCCACTGAAGCTTTCTTT.

This sequence joins TRBV7-3 and TRBJ2-1; maybe TRBD2 (6 bases). Per the germline V gene, CDR1 is SGHTA and CDR2 is FQGTGA. V was shortened by 0 bases and J by 4 bases, with 7 bases between the two germline ends. The CDR3 loop spans 14 amino acids. CDR3 in amino acids: CASSLTGGYNEQFF. The CDR3 DNA reads TGTGCCAGCAGCTTAACCGGGGGTTACAATGAGCAGTTCTTC.

V usage is TRBV18 and J usage is TRBJ2-7; TRBD1 matches 11 bases. Trimming at V came to 5 bases and at J to 0 bases, leaving 3 bases not matched to a gene. Germline V gene lookup returns CDR1 KGHSH and CDR2 LQKENI. The CDR3 spans 15 residues. In DNA form, the CDR3 reads TGTGCCAGCTCATCGGGACAGGGGGGCTCCTACGAGCAGTACTTC. Encoded protein: CASSSGQGGSYEQYF.